This entry lists 23 T cell receptor beta chains sequenced from one sample in a study of T cells in Graves' hyperthyroidism and ophthalmopathy. Researchers took RNA transcripts and amplified the TCR beta CDR3 regions from them. With the HTBI primer set, the TCR CDR3 went through a first round of RT-PCR. TCRdb re-analysed the multiplex PCR reads in MiXCR, keeping a single row per CDR3 protein. In the table there are some 500,000 distinct CDR3 sequences, approximately 14% of which are singletons. The sample consisted of blood. The receptors originated from a woman aged 18-29 years with Graves' hyperthyroidism.

A few counts support this clonotype. The chain uses TRBV7-9 and TRBJ1-1, with D possibly TRBD1 on 5 matching bases. Germline lookup yields CDR1 SEHNR and CDR2 FQNEAQ (reference sequence). The CDR3 sequence is 16 residues long. The ends were cut back, 4 bases at V and 2 bases at J, with 17 bases in the middle. CDR3 nucleotides: TGTGCCAGCAGCTCCGATCTCAGGCAGGGAAACACTGAAGCTTTCTTT. Translated, it gives CASSSDLRQGNTEAFF.

This clonotype appeared many times. The chain joins TRBV6-1 to TRBJ2-5; D is possibly TRBD1 (6 bases). CDR1 and CDR2 (germline): MNHNS, SASEGT. The CDR3 runs to 15 residues. The V gene lost 5 bases and the J gene lost 1 base, with 14 bases spanning the gap. CDR3 sequence reads: CASSFQTGAQETQYF. Here the CDR3 DNA reads TGTGCCAGCAGTTTCCAGACAGGTGCCCAAGAGACCCAGTACTTC.

The sample holds a few counts of this clonotype. The genes are TRBV20-1 and TRBJ1-6; unclear D gene. CDR3 length: 18 residues. Trimming removed 0 bases at V and 4 bases at J, with 19 bases between. Per germline, CDR1 DFQATT and CDR2 SNEGSKA (reference sequence). CDR3 sequence reads: CSARDPLSGRSYNSPLHF. Here the CDR3 DNA reads TGCAGTGCTAGAGATCCTCTCTCGGGGAGGTCGTATAATTCACCCCTCCACTTT.

This clonotype was counted at least ten times. The gene calls are TRBV2 and TRBJ2-7, with 10 nucleotides matching TRBD2. CDR3 length: 15 amino acids. Looked up from germline, CDR1 is SNHLY and CDR2 is FYNNEI. Trimming cost V 2 bases and J 3 bases; bases outside gene matches: 4. The CDR3 reads CASSEQLAGLYEQYF. CDR3 bases: TGTGCCAGCAGTGAACAACTAGCGGGACTCTACGAGCAGTACTTC.

This clonotype was counted a few times. The CDR3 reads CASSRDPGTDTQYF. CDR3 DNA: TGCGCCAGCAGCCGGGACCCGGGGACAGATACGCAGTATTTT. The chain carries TRBV5-1 and TRBJ2-3; D is tentatively TRBD1 or TRBD2 (5 bases each). Germline lookup yields CDR1 SGHRS and CDR2 YFSETQ. The V gene lost 4 bases and the J gene lost 3 bases, with 12 bases spanning the gap. The CDR3 sequence is 14 residues long.

The rearrangement links TRBV7-9 to TRBJ2-1, with 10 bases fitting TRBD2. Germline assignment: CDR1 SEHNR and CDR2 FQNEAQ (reference sequence). This CDR3 is 17 amino acids long. After removal of 5 bases from V and 5 bases from J, the junction contained 12 bases not matched to a gene. CDR3 DNA sequence: TGTGCCAGCAGCCCCGGCGGACTAGCGGAGGTAAACAATGAGCAGTTCTTC. It codes for CASSPGGLAEVNNEQFF.

The table lists this clonotype with many counts. The V and J genes are TRBV30 and TRBJ1-3; weak D call: TRBD1 (6 bases). V was pared by 0 bases and J by 7 bases, with 16 bases between. CDR1 and CDR2 from the germline V gene are GTSNPN and SVGIG (reference sequence). There are 15 residues in the CDR3. The CDR3 DNA is TGTGCCTGGAGTGTACATGGACAGTTGGTGAACACCATATATTTT. Amino acid sequence: CAWSVHGQLVNTIYF.

This clonotype came up many times. The J gene is TRBJ1-4, the V gene TRBV13; tentatively, D is TRBD1 (5 bases). Trimming took off 5 bases at V and 3 bases at J, with 19 bases between the two ends. There are 17 residues in the CDR3. Germline assignment: CDR1 PRHDT and CDR2 FYEKMQ (reference sequence). CDR3 in amino acids: CASSHRPGGGANEKLFF. Here the CDR3 DNA reads TGTGCCAGCAGCCATCGCCCGGGTGGGGGAGCTAATGAAAAACTGTTTTTT. Looking up the rest from reference TRBV13 and TRBJ1-4 gives the full variable domain: AAGVIQSPRHLIKEKRETATLKCYPIPRHDTVYWYQQGPGQDPQFLISFYEKMQSDKGSIPDRFSAQQFSDYHSELNMSSLELGDSALYFCASSHRPGGGANEKLFFGSGTQLSVL.

This clonotype was observed many times. The CDR3, as DNA: TGTGCCAGCAGTCCGAGGCTTAAGAGGTCTGAAGCTTTCTTT. Amino acids: CASSPRLKRSEAFF. This sequence joins TRBV12-3 or TRBV12-4 and TRBJ1-1, with D unresolved. Trimming left V 5 bases short and J 6 bases short, with 16 bases between. The CDR3 consists of 14 residues.

V is TRBV15 and J is TRBJ2-1; the match to TRBD2 covers 9 bases. This CDR3 is built from 17 residues. Germline CDR1 is LNHNV and CDR2 is YYDKDF (reference sequence). V was pared by 0 bases and J by 9 bases, with 12 bases of the junction left unmatched. The CDR3 reads CATSRDFEAGGRGEQFF. In nucleotides, the CDR3 is TGTGCCACCAGCAGAGATTTTGAAGCGGGAGGCCGGGGTGAGCAGTTCTTC.

The chain carries TRBV28 and TRBJ2-3; TRBD2 aligns across 9 bases. The CDR3 has 12 amino acids. Germline trimming cut 5 bases from V and 13 bases from J; bases unmatched to any gene: 7. CDR1 and CDR2 from the germline V gene are MDHEN and SYDVKM. The CDR3 loop reads CASSTVAGVKYF. CDR3 nucleotides: TGTGCCAGCAGTACAGTAGCGGGAGTGAAGTATTTT.

This clonotype appeared many times. The CDR3 here is CASRGDSYNSPLHF. CDR3 sequence (DNA): TGTGCCAGCAGGGGAGACTCCTATAATTCACCCCTCCACTTT. The chain has TRBV12-3 or TRBV12-4 and TRBJ1-6; D is uncertain. V was pared by 6 bases and J by 0 bases, with 6 bases between. This CDR3 spans 14 amino acids.

This clonotype came up many times. The J gene is TRBJ2-7, the V gene TRBV27, with D possibly TRBD2 on 6 matching bases. The CDR3 sequence is 13 residues long. The V end was cut by 2 bases, the J end by 4 bases, with 9 bases between. Germline CDR1 is MNHEY and CDR2 is SMNVEV (reference sequence). The CDR3 coding sequence is TGTGCCAGCAGTTTAACGGGGAGGTACGAGCAGTACTTC. Protein product: CASSLTGRYEQYF.

At least ten counts were recorded for this clonotype. The V gene is TRBV3-1, the J gene TRBJ2-5, with no clear D. Germline V gene sequence: CDR1 LGHDT, CDR2 YNNKEL (reference sequence). The germline V and J ends were trimmed by 0 bases and 7 bases, with 12 bases remaining between them. There are 14 residues in the CDR3. This CDR3 is CASSQDRVPRTQYF. The CDR3 DNA sequence: TGTGCCAGCAGCCAAGATAGGGTTCCTAGGACCCAGTACTTC.

This clonotype was recorded a few times. CDR3 residues: CSAERPGQGHGYTF. As DNA, the CDR3 is TGCAGTGCGGAAAGACCGGGACAGGGCCATGGCTACACCTTC. The rearrangement uses TRBV20-1 and TRBJ1-2; TRBD1 agrees at 9 bases. This CDR3 spans 14 amino acids. Looked up from germline, CDR1 is DFQATT and CDR2 is SNEGSKA (reference sequence). V lost 6 bases and J lost 6; bases outside the gene matches: 11.

This clonotype was detected many times. The gene calls are TRBV5-1 and TRBJ2-2; either TRBD1 or TRBD2 may fit D (6 bases each). Trimming shortened V by 4 bases and J by 2 bases, and 12 bases separated the two germline ends. CDR3 length equals 15 residues. The germline V gene encodes CDR1 SGHRS and CDR2 YFSETQ. The CDR3 spells CASSRGTSNTGELFF. CDR3 DNA sequence: TGCGCCAGCAGCCGCGGGACAAGTAACACCGGGGAGCTGTTTTTT.

This sequence joins TRBV30 and TRBJ1-5; D may be TRBD1 (5 bases). Between the trimmed V and J ends, which lost 2 bases and 5 bases, there was a span of 19 bases. From germline, CDR1 is GTSNPN and CDR2 SVGIG (reference sequence). This CDR3 has 16 amino acids. The CDR3, as DNA: TGTGCCTGGAGTCCCCCCGGGCAGGGATTACATCAGCCCCAGCATTTT. It encodes CAWSPPGQGLHQPQHF.

This clonotype was seen many times. The chain is built from TRBV24-1 and TRBJ1-2; D gene unclear. V was pared by 5 bases and J by 8 bases, with 17 bases between. The CDR3 is 14 residues long. Germline CDR1 is KGHDR and CDR2 is SFDVKD. CDR3 residues: CATSGTTPSEGYTF. The DNA of the CDR3 is TGTGCCACCAGTGGAACGACCCCCTCAGAAGGCTACACCTTC.

In its sample, this clonotype was seen many times. V and J are TRBV7-9 and TRBJ2-5; D uncertain. The CDR3 loop spans 15 amino acids. Trimming left V 0 bases short and J 2 bases short, with 10 bases between. The germline V gene encodes CDR1 SEHNR and CDR2 FQNEAQ (reference sequence). The CDR3 bases are TGTGCCAGCAGCTTAGCCCGGGCAGGACAAGAGACCCAGTACTTC. Residues: CASSLARAGQETQYF.

This rearrangement joins TRBV12-3 or TRBV12-4 to TRBJ1-5; possible D gene TRBD1, 6 bases. V was trimmed by 4 bases and J by 5 bases, leaving 9 bases between them. This CDR3 region has 13 residues. Written as DNA, the CDR3 is TGTGCCAGCAGTTCGGACAGCGATCAGCCCCAGCATTTT. Protein sequence: CASSSDSDQPQHF.

Ten or more counts support this clonotype. The gene calls are TRBV6-1 and TRBJ2-1; TRBD2 might be the D (6 bases). Germline lookup yields CDR1 MNHNS and CDR2 SASEGT. This CDR3 is 14 amino acids long. Trimming took off 6 bases at V and 3 bases at J, with 12 bases between the two ends. CDR3 sequence (DNA): TGTGCCAGCAGGGCGGGACTTCGCTACAATGAGCAGTTCTTC. Amino acid sequence: CASRAGLRYNEQFF.

The chain carries TRBV4-1 and TRBJ1-5; no reliable D call. V lost 3 bases and J lost 7, with 10 bases in between. The germline V gene has CDR1 MGHRA and CDR2 YSYEKL. This CDR3 spans 13 amino acids. The CDR3 coding sequence is TGCGCCAGCAGCCAGGAGAGCACCCAGCCCCAGCATTTT. Translated: CASSQESTQPQHF.

This clonotype was detected ten times or more. The chain couples TRBV11-2 to TRBJ2-6; possible D gene TRBD1, 5 bases. The CDR3 loop spans 19 amino acids. Looked up from germline, CDR1 is SGHAT and CDR2 is FQNNGV. Trimming pared 2 bases from V and 3 bases from J, leaving 20 bases between. The CDR3 nucleotides read TGTGCCAGCAGCTTAAAAGGGGTCAGAGAGACCAATGGGGCCAACGTCCTGACTTTC. Translation: CASSLKGVRETNGANVLTF.